This T cell receptor (beta chain) is from a study of cytotoxic CD8 clonotypes in ibrutinib-treated CLL. About the study: IGHV unmutated 17 to 18; relapsed/refractory around twelve; treatment-naive more than 14. Partial responses numbered some 25 and complete responses 2; after a median approximately 70 months, roughly 14 stayed remitted and roughly twelve progressed. The taking of response samples occurred after a median roughly 12 months of treatment, with a range of 6 to 36. Study outcomes and limitations: For progressing versus sustained-remission patients, sampling times were not the same.

Germline values: CDR1 MDHEN, CDR2 SYDVKM. There are 13 residues in the CDR3. Trimming removed 7 bases from V and 5 bases from J; junction bases left unmatched: 6. With respect to this clone: The antigen remains unidentified.

Measured with immunoSEQ multiplex PCR; TCRdb has only the in-frame clones, and not every one. Altogether more than 110,000 clones are present, less than 95% being singletons, with the ten largest covering about a tenth. V and J are TRBV28 and TRBJ1-1; 8 nucleotides line up with TRBD1. The TCR was taken from a human donor with chronic lymphocytic leukemia. The sample consisted of PBMCs, taken after 12 months of ibrutinib treatment. DNA for the CDR3: TGTGCCAGCAATGACAGGGGTAAGACTGAAGCTTTCTTT. Translating it yields CASNDRGKTEAFF.